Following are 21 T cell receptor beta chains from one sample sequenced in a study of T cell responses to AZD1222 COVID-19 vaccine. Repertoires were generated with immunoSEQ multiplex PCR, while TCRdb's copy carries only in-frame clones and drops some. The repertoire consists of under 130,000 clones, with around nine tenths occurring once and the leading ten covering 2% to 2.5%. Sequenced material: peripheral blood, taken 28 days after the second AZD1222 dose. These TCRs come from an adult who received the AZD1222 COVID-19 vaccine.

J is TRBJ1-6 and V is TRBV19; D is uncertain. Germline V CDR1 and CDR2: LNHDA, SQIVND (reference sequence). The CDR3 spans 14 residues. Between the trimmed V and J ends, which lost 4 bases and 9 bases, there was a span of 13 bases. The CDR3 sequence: CASSRTDSRSPLHF. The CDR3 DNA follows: TGTGCCAGTAGTAGGACGGACTCCCGTTCACCCCTCCACTTT.

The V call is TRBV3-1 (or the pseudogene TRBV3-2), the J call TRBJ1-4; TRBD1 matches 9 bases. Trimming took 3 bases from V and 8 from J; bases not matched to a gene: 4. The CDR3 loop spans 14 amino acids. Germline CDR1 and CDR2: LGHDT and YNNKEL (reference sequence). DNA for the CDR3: TGTGCCAGCAGCCAGAGGACAGGGGTCGAAAAACTGTTTTTT. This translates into CASSQRTGVEKLFF.

Written as DNA, the CDR3 is TGCGCCAGCAGACCCGGGGCAGGGGCGATGAACACTGAAGCTTTCTTT. Its translation is CASRPGAGAMNTEAFF. This chain connects TRBV5-1 to TRBJ1-1; possibly TRBD1 for D (6 bases). Looked up from germline, CDR1 is SGHRS and CDR2 is YFSETQ. This CDR3 has 16 residues. Trimming shortened V by 5 bases and J by 0 bases, and 17 bases separated the two germline ends. Filled out from reference TRBV5-1 and TRBJ1-1, the complete variable domain reads KAGVTQTPRYLIKTRGQQVTLSCSPISGHRSVSWYQQTPGQGLQFLFEYFSETQRNKGNFPGRFSGRQFSNSRSEMNVSTLELGDSALYLCASRPGAGAMNTEAFFGQGTRLTVV.

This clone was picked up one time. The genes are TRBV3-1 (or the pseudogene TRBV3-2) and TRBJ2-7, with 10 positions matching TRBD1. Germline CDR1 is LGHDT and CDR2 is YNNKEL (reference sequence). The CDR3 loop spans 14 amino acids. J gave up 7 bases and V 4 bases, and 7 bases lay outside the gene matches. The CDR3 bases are TGTGCCAGCAGCCCCGGGACAGGGGACTATGAGCAGTACTTC. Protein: CASSPGTGDYEQYF.

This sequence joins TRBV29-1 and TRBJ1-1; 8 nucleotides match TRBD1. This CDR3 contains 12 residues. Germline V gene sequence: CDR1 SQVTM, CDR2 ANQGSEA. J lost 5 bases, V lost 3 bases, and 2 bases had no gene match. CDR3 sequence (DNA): TGCAGCGTTGACACAGGGGGAACTGAAGCTTTCTTT. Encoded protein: CSVDTGGTEAFF.

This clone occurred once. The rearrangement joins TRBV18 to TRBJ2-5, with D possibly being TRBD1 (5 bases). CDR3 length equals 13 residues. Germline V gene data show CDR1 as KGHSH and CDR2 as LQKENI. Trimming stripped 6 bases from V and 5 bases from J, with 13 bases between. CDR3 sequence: CASSPDSFETQYF. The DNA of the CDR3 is TGTGCCAGCTCCCCAGACAGTTTCGAGACCCAGTACTTC.

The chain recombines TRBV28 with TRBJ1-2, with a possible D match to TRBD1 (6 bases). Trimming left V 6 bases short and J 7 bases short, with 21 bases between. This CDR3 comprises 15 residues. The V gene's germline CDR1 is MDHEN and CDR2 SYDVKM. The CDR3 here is CASSPTDRLWGGYTF. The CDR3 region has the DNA TGTGCCAGCAGCCCTACCGACAGGCTTTGGGGTGGCTACACCTTC.

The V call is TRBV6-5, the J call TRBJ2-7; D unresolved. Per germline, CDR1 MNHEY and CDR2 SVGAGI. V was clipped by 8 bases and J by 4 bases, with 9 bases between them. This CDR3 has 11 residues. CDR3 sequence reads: CASGMEYEQYF. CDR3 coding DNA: TGTGCCAGCGGGATGGAATACGAGCAGTACTTC.

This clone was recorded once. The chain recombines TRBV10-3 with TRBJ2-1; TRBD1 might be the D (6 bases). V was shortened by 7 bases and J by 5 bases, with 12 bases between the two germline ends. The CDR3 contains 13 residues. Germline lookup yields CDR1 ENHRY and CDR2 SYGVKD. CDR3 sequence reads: CAINDRPNNEQFF. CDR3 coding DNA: TGTGCCATCAATGACAGGCCTAACAATGAGCAGTTCTTC.

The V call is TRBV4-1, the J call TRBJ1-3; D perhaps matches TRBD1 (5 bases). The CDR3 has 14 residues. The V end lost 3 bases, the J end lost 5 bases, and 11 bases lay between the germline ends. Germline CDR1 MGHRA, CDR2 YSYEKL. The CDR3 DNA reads TGCGCCAGCAGCCAGGGGCGGTGGAGAAACACCATATATTTT. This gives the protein CASSQGRWRNTIYF.

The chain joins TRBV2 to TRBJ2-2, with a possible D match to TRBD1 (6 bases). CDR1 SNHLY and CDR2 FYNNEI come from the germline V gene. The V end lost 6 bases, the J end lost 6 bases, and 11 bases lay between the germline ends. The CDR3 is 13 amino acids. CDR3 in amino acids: CASSRQAPGELFF. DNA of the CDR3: TGTGCCAGCAGCCGACAGGCGCCCGGGGAGCTGTTTTTT.

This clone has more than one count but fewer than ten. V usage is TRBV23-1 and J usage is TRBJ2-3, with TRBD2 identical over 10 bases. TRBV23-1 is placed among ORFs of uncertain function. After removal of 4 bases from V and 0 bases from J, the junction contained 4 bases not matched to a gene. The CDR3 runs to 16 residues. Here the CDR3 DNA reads TGCGCCAGCAGTCGGCTAGCGGGAGCTAGCACAGATACGCAGTATTTT. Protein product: CASSRLAGASTDTQYF.

CDR3 loop: CASSQVHGRNEQFF. For the CDR3, the DNA is TGTGCCAGCAGCCAAGTTCACGGGAGAAATGAGCAGTTCTTC. The V call is TRBV3-1 (or the pseudogene TRBV3-2), the J call TRBJ2-1; D possibly corresponds to TRBD2 (6 bases). The CDR3 is made up of 14 amino acids. V was pared by 1 base and J by 7 bases, with 11 bases between. Germline loops: CDR1 LGHDT, CDR2 YNNKEL (reference sequence).

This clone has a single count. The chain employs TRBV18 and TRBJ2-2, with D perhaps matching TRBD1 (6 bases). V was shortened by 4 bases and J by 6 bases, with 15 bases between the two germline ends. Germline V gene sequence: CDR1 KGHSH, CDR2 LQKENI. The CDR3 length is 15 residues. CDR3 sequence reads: CASSRKQGFAGELFF. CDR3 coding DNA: TGTGCCAGCTCACGAAAACAGGGTTTTGCCGGGGAGCTGTTTTTT. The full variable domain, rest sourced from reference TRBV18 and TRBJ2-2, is NAGVMQNPRHLVRRRGQEARLRCSPMKGHSHVYWYRQLPEEGLKFMVYLQKENIIDESGMPKERFSAEFPKEGPSILRIQQVVRGDSAAYFCASSRKQGFAGELFFGEGSRLTVL.

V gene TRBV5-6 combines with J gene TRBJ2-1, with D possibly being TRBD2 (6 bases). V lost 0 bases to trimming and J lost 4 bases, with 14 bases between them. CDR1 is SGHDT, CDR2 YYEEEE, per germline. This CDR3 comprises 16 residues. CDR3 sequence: CASSLAATRHYNEQFF. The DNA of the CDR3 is TGTGCCAGCAGCTTGGCGGCGACTAGGCATTACAATGAGCAGTTCTTC.

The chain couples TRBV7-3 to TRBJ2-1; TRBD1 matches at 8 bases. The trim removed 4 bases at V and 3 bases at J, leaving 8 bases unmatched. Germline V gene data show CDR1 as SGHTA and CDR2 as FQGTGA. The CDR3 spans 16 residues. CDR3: CASSWRGTGNYNEQFF. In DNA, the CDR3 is TGTGCCAGCAGCTGGAGGGGGACAGGCAACTACAATGAGCAGTTCTTC.

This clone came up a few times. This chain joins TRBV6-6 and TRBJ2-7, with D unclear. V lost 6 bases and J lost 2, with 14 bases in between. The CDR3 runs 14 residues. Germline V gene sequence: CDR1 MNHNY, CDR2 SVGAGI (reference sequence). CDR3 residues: CASSEPKPPYEQYF. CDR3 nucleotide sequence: TGTGCCAGCAGCGAGCCGAAGCCTCCCTACGAGCAGTACTTC.

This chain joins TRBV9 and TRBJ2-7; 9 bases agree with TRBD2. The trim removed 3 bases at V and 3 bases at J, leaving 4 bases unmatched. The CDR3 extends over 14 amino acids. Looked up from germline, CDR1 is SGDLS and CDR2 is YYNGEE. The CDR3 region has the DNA TGTGCCAGCAGCGCAGGACTAGCGAGCTACGAGCAGTACTTC. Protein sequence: CASSAGLASYEQYF.

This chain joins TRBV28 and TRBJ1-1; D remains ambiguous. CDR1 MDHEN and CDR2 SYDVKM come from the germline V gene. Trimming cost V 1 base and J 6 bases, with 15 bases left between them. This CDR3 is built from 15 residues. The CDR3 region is CASSLFNNFGPEAFF. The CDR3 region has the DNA TGTGCCAGCAGTTTATTCAATAATTTCGGCCCTGAAGCTTTCTTT.

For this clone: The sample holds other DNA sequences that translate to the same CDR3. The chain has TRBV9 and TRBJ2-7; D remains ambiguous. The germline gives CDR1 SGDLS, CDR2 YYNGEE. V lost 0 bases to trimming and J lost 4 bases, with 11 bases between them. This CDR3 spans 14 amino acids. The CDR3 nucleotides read TGTGCCAGCAGCGTAGATCTCGGCCCTTACGAGCAGTACTTC. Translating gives CASSVDLGPYEQYF. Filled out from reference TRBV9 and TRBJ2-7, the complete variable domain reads DSGVTQTPKHLITATGQRVTLRCSPRSGDLSVYWYQQSLDQGLQFLIQYYNGEERAKGNILERFSAQQFPDLHSELNLSSLELGDSALYFCASSVDLGPYEQYFGPGTRLTVT.

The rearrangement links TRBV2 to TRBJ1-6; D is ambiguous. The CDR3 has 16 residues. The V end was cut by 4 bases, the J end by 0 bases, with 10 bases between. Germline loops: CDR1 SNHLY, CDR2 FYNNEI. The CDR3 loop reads CASSVDGSSYNSPLHF. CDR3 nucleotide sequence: TGTGCCAGCAGTGTGGACGGGAGCTCCTATAATTCACCCCTCCACTTT.